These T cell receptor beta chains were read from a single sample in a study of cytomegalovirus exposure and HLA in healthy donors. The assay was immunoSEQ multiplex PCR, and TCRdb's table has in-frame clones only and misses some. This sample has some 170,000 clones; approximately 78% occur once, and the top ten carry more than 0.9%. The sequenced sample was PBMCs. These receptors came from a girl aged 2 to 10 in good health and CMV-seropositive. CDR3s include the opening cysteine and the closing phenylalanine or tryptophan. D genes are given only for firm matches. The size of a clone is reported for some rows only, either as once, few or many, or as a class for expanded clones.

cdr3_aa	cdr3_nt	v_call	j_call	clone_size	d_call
CAIGHPTSDEQFF	TGTGCCATCGGGCACCCTACTTCGGATGAGCAGTTCTTC	TRBV10-3	TRBJ2-1	-	-
CASSSLRTSLGNEQFF	TGTGCCAGCAGTTCCCTTAGGACTAGCTTGGGCAATGAGCAGTTCTTC	TRBV27	TRBJ2-1	-	TRBD2
CASTYGKEGF	TGTGCCAGCACTTACGGCAAGGAGGGCTTC	TRBV21-1	TRBJ2-7	once	-
CASSLDRGRNTEAFF	TGCGCCAGCAGCCTAGACAGGGGAAGAAACACTGAAGCTTTCTTT	TRBV4-1	TRBJ1-1	-	TRBD1
CASSIYLKKNTEAFF	TGTGCCAGTAGTATATACCTAAAAAAGAACACTGAAGCTTTCTTT	TRBV19	TRBJ1-1	-	-
CASSPKGGLAVYEQYF	TGCGCCAGCAGCCCTAAAGGTGGACTAGCGGTCTACGAGCAGTACTTC	TRBV4-1	TRBJ2-7	-	TRBD2
CASSPPSELETQYF	TGTGCCAGCAGCCCACCTAGCGAACTGGAGACCCAGTACTTC	TRBV7-2	TRBJ2-5	-	-
CASSLQPGSRSYEQYF	TGCGCCAGCAGCTTGCAACCGGGATCCCGCTCCTACGAGCAGTACTTC	TRBV5-1	TRBJ2-7	-	-
CASSGGQGARNEQFF	TGTGCCAGCAGTGGAGGACAGGGGGCGCGCAATGAGCAGTTCTTC	TRBV2	TRBJ2-1	-	TRBD1
CASRLTGSYEQYF	TGTGCCAGTAGATTGACAGGTTCCTACGAGCAGTACTTC	TRBV19	TRBJ2-7	-	-
CASTLGTGATEAFF	TGTGCCAGCACCCTAGGGACAGGAGCCACTGAAGCTTTCTTT	TRBV27	TRBJ1-1	-	TRBD1
CASSAFGQRTDTQYF	TGTGCCAGCAGCGCCTTTGGGCAACGCACAGATACGCAGTATTTT	TRBV25-1	TRBJ2-3	-	-
CASSLRLAGDNEQYF	TGTGCCAGCAGCTTAAGGCTAGCGGGAGATAACGAGCAGTACTTC	TRBV11-1	TRBJ2-7	-	TRBD2
CASSSLPGTTFYEQYF	TGTGCCAGCAGTTCCTTACCCGGGACTACCTTCTACGAGCAGTACTTC	TRBV28	TRBJ2-7	-	TRBD2
CASSHPVAGTQYF	TGTGCCAGCAGCCACCCTGTGGCGGGGACGCAGTATTTT	TRBV7-2	TRBJ2-3	-	-
CASSLDRGHEKLFF	TGCGCCAGCAGCTTGGACAGGGGGCATGAAAAACTGTTTTTT	TRBV5-1	TRBJ1-4	-	TRBD1
CASRRGASDTQYF	TGTGCCAGTAGACGGGGAGCGTCAGATACGCAGTATTTT	TRBV28	TRBJ2-3	few	-
CASSPGSMDYGYTF	TGTGCCAGCTCACCGGGCAGTATGGACTATGGCTACACCTTC	TRBV18	TRBJ1-2	-	-
CASSEGAGGSETQYF	TGTGCCAGCAGTGAAGGGGCGGGAGGATCAGAGACCCAGTACTTC	TRBV6-1	TRBJ2-5	few	TRBD2
CATSRDIGGQGGYEQYF	TGTGCCACCAGCAGAGATATCGGGGGACAGGGTGGCTACGAGCAGTACTTC	TRBV15	TRBJ2-7	once	TRBD1
CASSLVGQGALNTEAFF	TGTGCCAGCAGTTTAGTAGGACAGGGGGCTTTGAACACTGAAGCTTTCTTT	TRBV28	TRBJ1-1	-	TRBD1
CASRSGTGALNQPQHF	TGTGCCAGCAGATCCGGGACAGGGGCCCTCAATCAGCCCCAGCATTTT	TRBV27	TRBJ1-5	-	TRBD1
CASSQLWTSGRGAGELFF	TGTGCCAGCAGCCAGCTATGGACTAGCGGGAGAGGGGCCGGGGAGCTGTTTTTT	TRBV4-2	TRBJ2-2	-	TRBD2
CASSISNRAIYGYTF	TGTGCCAGTAGTATAAGCAACAGGGCGATCTATGGCTACACCTTC	TRBV19	TRBJ1-2	-	-
CASSQDRPSGKYEQYF	TGCGCCAGCAGCCAAGATAGACCTAGCGGGAAGTACGAGCAGTACTTC	TRBV4-1	TRBJ2-7	-	TRBD2
CASSLFGQSNQPQHF	TGTGCCAGCAGCTTGTTCGGACAGAGCAATCAGCCCCAGCATTTT	TRBV5-6	TRBJ1-5	few	-
CASAGQGASEQYF	TGTGCCAGTGCAGGACAGGGGGCAAGCGAGCAGTACTTC	TRBV19	TRBJ2-7	few	TRBD1
CASSWDSYRETQYF	TGTGCCAGTAGTTGGGACAGCTACCGGGAGACCCAGTACTTC	TRBV19	TRBJ2-5	-	TRBD1
CASSSLPASGGGETQYF	TGTGCCAGCAGTTCCCTTCCGGCTAGCGGTGGGGGAGAGACCCAGTACTTC	TRBV27	TRBJ2-5	-	TRBD2
CASSEETSGADTQYF	TGTGCCAGCAGTGAAGAGACCTCAGGGGCAGATACGCAGTATTTT	TRBV6-1	TRBJ2-3	-	-
CASSSLTVGTKNIQYF	TGTGCCAGCAGCTCGTTGACAGTGGGGACCAAAAACATTCAGTACTTC	TRBV7-9	TRBJ2-4	-	-
CATSRDAGTNFYTF	TGTGCCACCAGCAGAGATGCGGGGACTAACTTCTACACCTTC	TRBV15	TRBJ1-2	-	-
CASKEQHGGTGTYEQYF	TGTGCCAGCAAAGAACAACATGGCGGGACTGGGACCTACGAGCAGTACTTC	TRBV7-2	TRBJ2-7	once	-
CASSSLRDRIAEAFF	TGTGCCAGCAGCTCACTCCGGGACAGGATCGCTGAAGCTTTCTTT	TRBV11-2	TRBJ1-1	once	TRBD1
CASSSRLAGGIEQYF	TGTGCCAGCAGTTCACGTTTAGCGGGAGGTATCGAGCAGTACTTC	TRBV6-5	TRBJ2-7	-	TRBD2
CASSWRAPPNEKLFF	TGTGCCAGCAGCTGGAGAGCGCCGCCGAATGAAAAACTGTTTTTT	TRBV7-2	TRBJ1-4	few	-
CASSVQGANGYTF	TGCGCCAGCAGCGTGCAGGGGGCGAATGGCTACACCTTC	TRBV5-1	TRBJ1-2	-	TRBD1
CASSDGTSANTQYF	TGTGCCAGCAGTGACGGGACTAGTGCCAATACGCAGTATTTT	TRBV6-4	TRBJ2-3	-	TRBD2
CASQQGSGANVLTF	TGCGCCAGCCAACAGGGTTCTGGGGCCAACGTCCTGACTTTC	TRBV5-1	TRBJ2-6	-	-
CASSHKGQGAYEQYF	TGCGCCAGCAGCCACAAAGGACAGGGGGCCTACGAGCAGTACTTC	TRBV4-1	TRBJ2-7	-	TRBD1
CASSEKSGLAGVFEQYF	TGTGCCAGCAGTGAAAAAAGTGGGCTAGCGGGAGTATTCGAGCAGTACTTC	TRBV2	TRBJ2-7	-	TRBD2
CAWDREYNEQFF	TGTGCCTGGGACAGGGAGTACAATGAGCAGTTCTTC	TRBV30	TRBJ2-1	-	TRBD1
CASSAVGQRTYEQYF	TGTGCCAGCAGTGCAGTGGGACAGAGAACCTACGAGCAGTACTTC	TRBV6-1	TRBJ2-7	-	TRBD1
CSGLGGYQETQYF	TGCAGCGGTTTGGGGGGGTACCAAGAGACCCAGTACTTC	TRBV29-1	TRBJ2-5	few	TRBD2
CATSPPGVVRGGELFF	TGTGCCACCAGCCCCCCGGGAGTAGTACGGGGCGGGGAGCTGTTTTTT	TRBV15	TRBJ2-2	-	-
CASSTGQASNQPQHF	TGTGCCAGCAGTACTGGACAGGCTAGCAATCAGCCCCAGCATTTT	TRBV6-6	TRBJ1-5	-	TRBD1
CASSQGLPGVNEKLFF	TGCGCCAGCAGCCAAGGTCTACCGGGAGTTAATGAAAAACTGTTTTTT	TRBV4-1	TRBJ1-4	once	-